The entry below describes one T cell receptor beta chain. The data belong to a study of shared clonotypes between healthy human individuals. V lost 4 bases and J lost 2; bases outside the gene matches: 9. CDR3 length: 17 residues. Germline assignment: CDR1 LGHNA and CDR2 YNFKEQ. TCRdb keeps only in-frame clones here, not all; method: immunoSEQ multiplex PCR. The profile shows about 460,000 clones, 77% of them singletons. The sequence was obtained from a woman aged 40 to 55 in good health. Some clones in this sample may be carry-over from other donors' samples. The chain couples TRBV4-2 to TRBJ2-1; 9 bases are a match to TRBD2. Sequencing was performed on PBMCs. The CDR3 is CASSRAVREGTYNEQFF. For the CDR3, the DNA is TGTGCCAGCAGCCGGGCTGTGCGGGAGGGGACCTACAATGAGCAGTTCTTC.